Detailed here is one T cell receptor beta chain. The antigen is undetermined. Version v3.0 of the immunoSEQ assay ran at survey level. Clones were sequenced by immunoSEQ multiplex PCR, and TCRdb holds only the in-frame ones, with some missing. The sample holds some 31,000 clones, 95% to 98% seen once. Every donor had one or more pre-ART and two or more post-ART PBMC samples. Germline trimming cut 4 bases from V and 4 bases from J; bases unmatched to any gene: 6. The CDR3 sequence is 15 residues long. CDR1 is SGDLS, CDR2 YYNGEE, per germline. This sample stems from a study of long-term antiretroviral therapy in people with HIV. Turning to the study itself: The earliest samples predate the 2015 immediate-ART recommendation by about a decade. Whole-study results and caveats: Nothing was known about ART adherence, viral resistance or changes in therapy.

Sample: unsorted PBMCs, taken 7.6 years after starting antiretroviral therapy. The genes are TRBV9 and TRBJ2-1, with 9 bases aligning to TRBD2. The receptor was isolated from a man aged 25-45 years with HIV. CDR3 in amino acids: CASSSGLAYYNEQFF. CDR3 bases: TGTGCCAGCAGCTCGGGACTAGCATATTACAATGAGCAGTTCTTC.